The source of this TCR beta chain is a study of PD-L1 blockade in urothelial cancer. About the research overall: Patients began atezolizumab, 1,200 mg intravenously every 3 weeks, around 2014. Typically, measured as a median, blood samples had over 120,000 T cells.

The assay was immunoSEQ multiplex PCR, and TCRdb's table has in-frame clones only and misses some. The table has around 130,000 clones, 84% seen once. Time point of the sample: pretreatment peripheral blood. The junction had 7 bases not matched to a gene; V was cut back by 6 bases and J by 4 bases. CDR3 length: 16 amino acids. Looked up from germline, CDR1 is SNHLY and CDR2 is FYNNEI. The J gene is TRBJ2-3, the V gene TRBV2; 13 bases are a match to TRBD2. Sample: PBMCs, taken around atezolizumab (anti-PD-L1) treatment. The source is a man aged 45-65 years with urothelial cancer. The CDR3 sequence is CASSRTSGRVADTQYF. The CDR3 DNA reads TGTGCCAGCAGCCGGACTAGCGGGAGAGTTGCAGATACGCAGTATTTT.